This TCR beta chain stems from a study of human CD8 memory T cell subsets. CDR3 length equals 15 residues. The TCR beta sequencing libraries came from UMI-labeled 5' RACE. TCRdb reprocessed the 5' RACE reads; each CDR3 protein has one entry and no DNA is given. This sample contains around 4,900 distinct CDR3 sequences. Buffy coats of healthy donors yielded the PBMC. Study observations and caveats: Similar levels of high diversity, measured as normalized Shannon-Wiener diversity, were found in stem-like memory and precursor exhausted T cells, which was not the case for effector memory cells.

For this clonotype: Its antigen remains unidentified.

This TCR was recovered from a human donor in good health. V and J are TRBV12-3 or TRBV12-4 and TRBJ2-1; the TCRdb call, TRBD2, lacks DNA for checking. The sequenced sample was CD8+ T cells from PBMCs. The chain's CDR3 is CASSPTGSGVNEQFF.